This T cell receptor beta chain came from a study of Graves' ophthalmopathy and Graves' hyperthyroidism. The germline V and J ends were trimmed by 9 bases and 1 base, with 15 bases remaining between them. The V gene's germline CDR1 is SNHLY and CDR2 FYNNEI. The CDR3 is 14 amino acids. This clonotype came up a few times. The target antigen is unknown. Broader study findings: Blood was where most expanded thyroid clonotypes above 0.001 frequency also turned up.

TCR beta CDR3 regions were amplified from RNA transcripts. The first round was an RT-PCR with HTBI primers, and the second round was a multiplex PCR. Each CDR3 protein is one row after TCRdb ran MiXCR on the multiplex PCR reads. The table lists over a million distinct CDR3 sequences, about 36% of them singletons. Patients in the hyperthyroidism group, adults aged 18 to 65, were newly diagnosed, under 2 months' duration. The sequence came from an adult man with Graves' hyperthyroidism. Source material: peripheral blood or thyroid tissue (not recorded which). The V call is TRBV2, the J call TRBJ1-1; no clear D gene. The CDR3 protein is CASRLRGSNTEAFF. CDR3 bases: TGTGCCAGTCGTCTCCGTGGCTCGAACACTGAAGCTTTCTTT.